This TCR beta chain was recorded in a study of blood T cell repertoires in COVID-19. Only in-frame clones appear in the TCRdb table, and some are missing; sequencing was by immunoSEQ multiplex PCR. Altogether about 270,000 clones are present, approximately 82% being singletons, with the ten largest covering roughly 3.1%. Germline CDR1 reads MDHEN; CDR2 reads SYDVKM. This CDR3 comprises 12 residues. V gave up 1 base and J gave up 6 bases, with 3 bases separating them. Specimen: peripheral blood. This sequence joins TRBV28 and TRBJ2-2; unclear D gene. This sequence originates from a woman under 30 with acute or convalescent COVID-19. CDR3 nucleotides: TGTGCCAGCAGTTTATTCTCCGGGGAGCTGTTTTTT. Translated: CASSLFSGELFF.